The present TCR beta chain was sequenced within a study of blood T cell repertoires in COVID-19. Across the whole study: Collection of acute and convalescent COVID-19 samples took place in the United States, Italy and Spain. The analysed material was cDNA or gDNA that came from T cells, B-cell-depleted T cells, or PBMCs.

Germline V CDR1 and CDR2: SGHAT, FQNNGV. V gave up 5 bases and J gave up 0 bases; unmatched junction bases: 11. The CDR3 is 17 amino acids. Original handling: Scientists estimated how many nucleated cells there were by amplifying reference gene primers. The assay was immunoSEQ multiplex PCR, and TCRdb's table has in-frame clones only and misses some. Clone size and the V and J calls come from that table; the DNA yielded D and trimming. The sample lists approximately 220,000 clones, more than 65% seen once, with roughly 7.9% in the top ten. The clonotype originates from an elderly woman with acute or convalescent COVID-19. This chain uses TRBV11-2 with TRBJ2-5, with TRBD1 matching 8 bases. What was sequenced was peripheral blood. CDR3 nucleotide sequence: TGTGCCAGCAGCCGAAGCCGGACAGGGACCTACCAAGAGACCCAGTACTTC. It translates to CASSRSRTGTYQETQYF.